These T cell receptor beta chains were read from a single sample in a study of blood T cell repertoires in COVID-19. The assay was immunoSEQ multiplex PCR, and TCRdb's table has in-frame clones only and misses some. The top ten clones hold less than 2% of a sample with around 250,000 clones, 84% of them seen once. The sequencing input was peripheral blood. The receptors shown here come from a middle-aged woman who had recovered from COVID-19. Each CDR3 is given without its conserved first and last residue. Each record gives: V gene, CDR3 protein.

TRBV11-2 ASSRIQGSQAGELF
TRBV19 ATSTATNEKLF
TRBV2 ASISDRHNYGYT
TRBV3-1/TRBV3-2 ASSQDLRSYGYT
TRBV24-1 ATSRQRDDGYT
TRBV30 AWKEPVGNTIY
TRBV30 AWSERDYQPQH
TRBV27 ASTPGTGKGSPLH
TRBV10-3 AISEGQGFYGYT
TRBV6-5 ASSLGTYEQY
TRBV3-1/TRBV3-2 ASRGSSYNEQF
TRBV6-6 ASSHKNTEAF
TRBV7-2 ASSLGQGATSPLH
TRBV28 ASRSRGTAPYEQY
TRBV6-6 ASSYRDRGNYGYT
TRBV6-5 ASTLTGAGANVLT
TRBV4-1 ASSHPPGQTNTGELF
TRBV28 ASRKPRQTQVYEQY
TRBV6-4 ASSEEEGSNREQF
TRBV7-9 ASSPRKTSDFETQY
TRBV6-5 ASDNLNSDTEAF
TRBV5-8 ASSIRRGALSWGETQY
TRBV4-2 ASSQGDREESYGYT
TRBV7-2 ASCRAITTTNEKLF
TRBV7-2 ASSLAASGVYNEQF
TRBV28 ASSLGGPIYNEQF
TRBV4-1 ASSQVLYEKLF
TRBV7-9 ASSFGNQPQH
TRBV27 ASSLRQGDIYNSPLH
TRBV5-1 ASTGQQNTEAF
TRBV7-9 ASSTSQNTEAF